This passage covers 27 T cell receptor beta chains from one sample sequenced in a study of shared T cell receptors in the human thymus. This table comes from immunoSEQ multiplex PCR, and its TCRdb copy is limited to in-frame clones, with some not included. The sample includes about 660,000 clones, 88% of them seen just once. Another study also made use of these data, one on human thymus T cells.

Sequenced input: thymocytes. The origin of the receptors is a boy younger than two with a congenital heart defect.

The rearrangement uses TRBV29-1 and TRBJ2-2; 10 bases align to TRBD1. V gave up 6 bases and J gave up 6 bases; unmatched junction bases: 7. Germline V lookup: CDR1 SQVTM, CDR2 ANQGSEA. This CDR3 has 14 amino acids. CDR3 DNA sequence: TGCAGCGTCGCCGGGACAGGGGACCCCGGGGAGCTGTTTTTT. Amino acid sequence: CSVAGTGDPGELFF.

This sequence joins TRBV7-9 and TRBJ1-2; 8 bases fit TRBD1. Germline-derived CDR1 and CDR2 are SEHNR and FQNEAQ (reference sequence). The CDR3 consists of 15 residues. The V segment lost 4 bases and the J segment 3 bases; nucleotides outside the gene matches: 7. CDR3 protein: CASSSTDRVDYGYTF. Written as DNA, the CDR3 is TGTGCCAGCAGCTCTACGGACAGGGTCGACTATGGCTACACCTTC.

V usage is TRBV27 and J usage is TRBJ2-2; TRBD1 matches 11 bases. J was trimmed by 3 bases and V by 3 bases; bases with no gene match: 3. Germline V CDR1 and CDR2: MNHEY, SMNVEV (reference sequence). This CDR3 comprises 16 residues. Here the CDR3 DNA reads TGTGCCAGCAGTTTCCGGGGACAGGGGGACACCGGGGAGCTGTTTTTT. It translates to CASSFRGQGDTGELFF.

The V call is TRBV29-1, the J call TRBJ2-3, with D possibly TRBD1 on 6 matching bases. Germline assignment: CDR1 SQVTM and CDR2 ANQGSEA. This CDR3 has 17 amino acids. V lost 6 bases to trimming and J lost 0 bases, with 22 bases between them. The CDR3 nucleotides are TGCAGCGTGGAGCAGGGGCGACTGGACACTAGCACAGATACGCAGTATTTT. Encoded protein: CSVEQGRLDTSTDTQYF.

The chain links TRBV19 to TRBJ1-5, with D possibly TRBD1 on 5 matching bases. Germline V gene sequence: CDR1 LNHDA, CDR2 SQIVND (reference sequence). The length of the CDR3 is 13 residues. Trimming took off 6 bases at V and 1 base at J, with 7 bases between the two ends. CDR3 DNA sequence: TGTGCCAGTAGGGGGCAGAGCAATCAGCCCCAGCATTTT. It yields the protein CASRGQSNQPQHF. Variable domain in full (rest from reference TRBV19 and TRBJ1-5): DGGITQSPKYLFRKEGQNVTLSCEQNLNHDAMYWYRQDPGQGLRLIYYSQIVNDFQKGDIAEGYSVSREKKESFPLTVTSAQKNPTAFYLCASRGQSNQPQHFGDGTRLSIL.

A word on this clone: The sample carries other DNA sequences with the same CDR3. This chain uses TRBV9 with TRBJ2-3; the match to TRBD2 covers 9 bases. The CDR3 sequence is 15 residues long. Germline V gives CDR1 SGDLS, CDR2 YYNGEE. V gave up 0 bases and J gave up 4 bases; unmatched junction bases: 3. CDR3 sequence reads: CASSVAGGRADTQYF. CDR3 DNA sequence: TGTGCCAGCAGCGTAGCTGGCGGGAGGGCAGATACGCAGTATTTT.

This clone appeared once. V and J are TRBV5-6 and TRBJ2-7, with D possibly TRBD1 on 6 matching bases. Germline V gene lookup returns CDR1 SGHDT and CDR2 YYEEEE. V was pared by 0 bases and J by 3 bases, with 13 bases between. This CDR3 spans 15 amino acids. The CDR3 sequence is CASSLAAGADYEQYF. CDR3 sequence (DNA): TGTGCCAGCAGCTTGGCTGCAGGGGCGGACTACGAGCAGTACTTC.

The chain carries TRBV6-5 and TRBJ2-7; possible D gene TRBD1, 5 bases. The germline V gene encodes CDR1 MNHEY and CDR2 SVGAGI. V lost 5 bases and J 1 base, leaving 18 bases between the germline ends. This CDR3 contains 16 residues. The CDR3 DNA sequence: TGTGCCAGCAGTAACTACCCTTATCGACAGTCCTACGAGCAGTACTTC. Translation gives CASSNYPYRQSYEQYF.

The chain joins TRBV11-2 to TRBJ2-1; 8 nucleotides line up with TRBD2. There are 17 residues in the CDR3. With V trimmed by 2 bases and J by 7 bases, 13 bases remained unmatched. CDR1 SGHAT and CDR2 FQNNGV come from the germline V gene. Here the CDR3 reads CASSLYKREGLKNEQFF. The CDR3 DNA reads TGTGCCAGCAGCTTATATAAACGGGAGGGCCTAAAGAATGAGCAGTTCTTC.

About this clone itself: The germline gene is not matched at one end of the junction; a read error may be the cause. The chain combines TRBV6-6 with TRBJ2-7; tentative D call: TRBD2 (7 bases). The length of the CDR3 is 13 residues. Germline loops: CDR1 MNHNY, CDR2 SVGAGI (reference sequence). The CDR3, as DNA: TGTGCCAGCACCCTACAGGGTAGCGGGTCCCCCGAGTTC. It translates to CASTLQGSGSPEF.

This chain connects TRBV28 to TRBJ1-5; maybe TRBD1 (5 bases). Looked up from germline, CDR1 is MDHEN and CDR2 is SYDVKM. V shed 6 bases and J shed 6 bases, with 18 bases lying between them. The CDR3 contains 15 residues. CDR3 nucleotide sequence: TGTGCCAGCAGCCCTGGAGGGGTCGAGAGTCAGCCCCAGCATTTT. Translating it yields CASSPGGVESQPQHF.

The CDR3 DNA reads TGTGCCAGCAGCCAAGAGAGGGGGACACCCTACGAGCAGTACTTC. It yields the protein CASSQERGTPYEQYF. The V gene is TRBV7-2, the J gene TRBJ2-7; tentative D call: TRBD1 (6 bases). V was trimmed by 5 bases and J by 2 bases, leaving 16 bases between them. Germline CDR1 SGHTA, CDR2 FQGNSA. The CDR3 runs to 15 residues.

The rearrangement links TRBV4-3 to TRBJ2-7, with 13 bases lining up with TRBD2. Looked up from germline, CDR1 is LGHNA and CDR2 is YSLEER. V dropped 5 bases and J dropped 5; count of bases not matched to a gene: 6. The CDR3 covers 15 residues. CDR3 sequence (DNA): TGCGCCAGCAGCGTCCGGACTAGCGGGAGAAACGAGCAGTACTTC. Protein: CASSVRTSGRNEQYF.

The chain is built from TRBV11-3 and TRBJ1-2; perhaps TRBD1 as D (5 bases). CDR1 and CDR2 from the germline V gene are SGHNT and YENEEA. The length of the CDR3 is 14 residues. V lost 1 base, J lost 7 bases, and 13 bases lay in between. The CDR3 region has the DNA TGTGCCAGCAGCTTAGTCGCGCAGGGCTTTGGCTACACCTTC. Protein product: CASSLVAQGFGYTF.

The chain joins TRBV30 to TRBJ1-2, with a tentative D call TRBD1 (6 bases). The germline V and J ends were trimmed by 2 bases and 7 bases, with 17 bases remaining between them. The germline gives CDR1 GTSNPN, CDR2 SVGIG (reference sequence). This CDR3 has 14 amino acids. In DNA form, the CDR3 reads TGTGCCTGGAGTCCACAGGGAGTTTTAGGTGGCTACACCTTC. Protein: CAWSPQGVLGGYTF. The whole variable domain, filled in from reference TRBV30 and TRBJ1-2, reads SQTIHQWPATLVQPVGSPLSLECTVEGTSNPNLYWYRQAAGRGLQLLFYSVGIGQISSEVPQNLSASRPQDRQFILSSKKLLLSDSGFYLCAWSPQGVLGGYTFGSGTRLTVV.

V is TRBV28 and J is TRBJ2-3, with 8 bases matching TRBD1. Losses at the gene ends were 6 bases for V and 4 bases for J; bases not matched to a gene: 6. Germline V gives CDR1 MDHEN, CDR2 SYDVKM. The CDR3 is 14 amino acids. The CDR3 sequence: CASRGQGGPDTQYF. The CDR3 DNA reads TGTGCCAGCAGAGGACAGGGAGGCCCAGATACGCAGTATTTT.

This rearrangement joins TRBV14 to TRBJ2-1; 11 positions agree with TRBD2. The CDR3 consists of 17 residues. Germline V gene data show CDR1 as SGHDN and CDR2 as FVKESK. The trim removed 0 bases at V and 4 bases at J, leaving 5 bases unmatched. In DNA, the CDR3 is TGTGCCAGCAGCCAAGACACTAGCGGGGGCCCTTACAATGAGCAGTTCTTC. Its protein product is CASSQDTSGGPYNEQFF.

The chain links TRBV7-3 to TRBJ2-3; 15 bases agree with TRBD2. The CDR3 is 17 amino acids. The V segment lost 2 bases and the J segment 3 bases; nucleotides outside the gene matches: 3. Germline V gene data show CDR1 as SGHTA and CDR2 as FQGTGA. The CDR3 reads CASSLGGTSGRTDTQYF. CDR3 DNA: TGTGCCAGCAGCTTAGGGGGGACTAGCGGGAGGACAGATACGCAGTATTTT.

The chain combines TRBV11-3 with TRBJ2-3; TRBD2 is a possible D gene (5 bases). Germline lookup yields CDR1 SGHNT and CDR2 YENEEA. The ends were cut back, 8 bases at V and 5 bases at J, with 8 bases in the middle. CDR3 size: 11 residues. For the CDR3, the DNA is TGTGCCAGCCTAGGAGGAGATACGCAGTATTTT. Amino acids: CASLGGDTQYF.

The rearrangement links TRBV30 to TRBJ2-1, with D possibly being TRBD1 (6 bases). Trimming left V 0 bases short and J 10 bases short, with 7 bases between. The CDR3 contains 11 residues. The germline gives CDR1 GTSNPN, CDR2 SVGIG (reference sequence). CDR3 sequence: CAWSVQGEQFF. In nucleotides, the CDR3 is TGTGCCTGGAGTGTACAGGGAGAGCAGTTCTTC.

On this clone: A read error may produce the germline difference seen at one junction end. V is TRBV20-1 and J is TRBJ1-2, with D perhaps matching TRBD1 (6 bases). Germline CDR1 and CDR2: DFQATT and SNEGSKA (reference sequence). The CDR3 length is 8 residues. The chain's CDR3 is CSASGQLF. Here the CDR3 DNA reads TGCAGTGCTAGTGGACAGTTATTC.

This clone occurred once. The V call is TRBV4-3, the J call TRBJ2-5, with a tentative D call TRBD2 (6 bases). This CDR3 comprises 15 residues. V was shortened by 0 bases and J by 5 bases, with 13 bases between the two germline ends. CDR1 LGHNA and CDR2 YSLEER come from the germline V gene. The CDR3: CASSQEVYGGETQYF. Here the CDR3 DNA reads TGCGCCAGCAGCCAAGAGGTGTACGGAGGGGAGACCCAGTACTTC.

The genes are TRBV27 and TRBJ2-2; TRBD2 agrees at 15 bases. CDR1 MNHEY and CDR2 SMNVEV come from the germline V gene (reference sequence). CDR3 size: 19 residues. Trimming cost V 4 bases and J 6 bases; bases outside gene matches: 12. CDR3 residues: CASSSRTSGRAWVSGELFF. The CDR3 DNA sequence: TGTGCCAGCAGTTCCAGGACTAGCGGGAGGGCCTGGGTTTCCGGGGAGCTGTTTTTT.

CDR3 DNA sequence: TGCGCCAGCAGCTTGGTGGATCCCGGGGGGCATGAAAAACTGTTTTTT. Translating gives CASSLVDPGGHEKLFF. The rearrangement joins TRBV5-1 to TRBJ1-4, with D possibly being TRBD1 (6 bases). V was trimmed by 0 bases and J by 6 bases, leaving 15 bases between them. Germline V lookup: CDR1 SGHRS, CDR2 YFSETQ. The CDR3 covers 16 residues.

This chain uses TRBV11-3 with TRBJ2-7; TRBD1 is a possible D gene (6 bases). Trimming shortened V by 4 bases and J by 3 bases, and 10 bases separated the two germline ends. The CDR3 contains 13 residues. The V gene's germline CDR1 is SGHNT and CDR2 YENEEA. This chain's CDR3 is CASSSRGRYEQYF. DNA for the CDR3: TGTGCCAGCAGCTCCAGGGGTCGCTACGAGCAGTACTTC.

This chain connects TRBV13 to TRBJ2-7; TRBD2 agrees at 10 bases. Trimming at V came to 3 bases and at J to 7 bases, leaving 18 bases not matched to a gene. Looked up from germline, CDR1 is PRHDT and CDR2 is FYEKMQ (reference sequence). The CDR3 is 18 amino acids. CDR3 loop: CASSFGLAVLQGIQEQYF. The CDR3 bases are TGTGCCAGCAGCTTTGGACTAGCGGTTCTCCAGGGCATCCAAGAGCAGTACTTC. Variable domain in full (rest from reference TRBV13 and TRBJ2-7): AAGVIQSPRHLIKEKRETATLKCYPIPRHDTVYWYQQGPGQDPQFLISFYEKMQSDKGSIPDRFSAQQFSDYHSELNMSSLELGDSALYFCASSFGLAVLQGIQEQYFGPGTRLTVT.

The count of this clone is one. The rearrangement uses TRBV15 and TRBJ2-7; TRBD2 matches 7 bases. V dropped 4 bases and J dropped 12; count of bases not matched to a gene: 9. CDR1 and CDR2 from the germline V gene are LNHNV and YYDKDF (reference sequence). The CDR3 contains 12 residues. CDR3 DNA sequence: TGTGCCACCAGCATGAGGGACGGCGGGAGGTACTTC. Translated, it gives CATSMRDGGRYF.